A selection of T cell receptor beta chains follows, all from one sample in a study of cytomegalovirus exposure and HLA in healthy donors. TCRdb keeps only in-frame clones here, not all; method: immunoSEQ multiplex PCR. This table lists approximately 30,000 clones. The source material was PBMCs. These receptors all stem from a woman aged 40 to 49 in good health and CMV-seropositive. CDR3s include the opening cysteine and the closing phenylalanine or tryptophan. D genes are given only for firm matches.

d_gene: NA
j_gene: TRBJ2-7
v_gene: TRBV29-1
CDR3aa: CSVEDPLGGGSYEQYF
CDR3nt: TGCAGCGTTGAAGATCCGCTGGGAGGAGGGAGCTACGAGCAGTACTTC

d_gene: TRBD1
j_gene: TRBJ2-3
v_gene: TRBV5-1
CDR3aa: CASSLASGGVDTQYF
CDR3nt: TGCGCCAGCAGCTTGGCGTCAGGGGGCGTCGATACGCAGTATTTT

d_gene: NA
j_gene: TRBJ1-1
v_gene: TRBV29-1
CDR3aa: CSGGGAVREAFF
CDR3nt: TGCAGCGGCGGGGGAGCAGTTCGCGAAGCTTTCTTT

d_gene: TRBD2
j_gene: TRBJ2-5
v_gene: TRBV9
CDR3aa: CASSVRTSWGETQYF
CDR3nt: TGTGCCAGCAGCGTAAGGACTAGCTGGGGAGAGACCCAGTACTTC

d_gene: TRBD2
j_gene: TRBJ2-7
v_gene: TRBV6-5
CDR3aa: CASSQAGVLAEQYF
CDR3nt: TGTGCCAGCAGTCAAGCGGGAGTGTTAGCCGAGCAGTACTTC

d_gene: TRBD1
j_gene: TRBJ2-1
v_gene: TRBV4-2
CDR3aa: CASSLNRDRGDVEQFF
CDR3nt: TGTGCCAGCAGCCTGAACCGGGACAGGGGAGATGTTGAGCAGTTCTTC

d_gene: NA
j_gene: TRBJ2-1
v_gene: TRBV11-2
CDR3aa: CASSFGGREINEQFF
CDR3nt: TGTGCCAGCAGCTTCGGTGGGAGAGAGATCAATGAGCAGTTCTTC

d_gene: TRBD2
j_gene: TRBJ2-7
v_gene: TRBV7-6
CDR3aa: CASSPRLAGTYEQYF
CDR3nt: TGTGCCAGCAGCCCCCGACTAGCGGGGACCTACGAGCAGTACTTC

d_gene: TRBD1
j_gene: TRBJ2-7
v_gene: TRBV7-9
CDR3aa: CASSSTGTGVSYEQYF
CDR3nt: TGTGCCAGCAGCTCCACCGGGACAGGGGTCTCCTACGAGCAGTACTTC

d_gene: TRBD1
j_gene: TRBJ1-3
v_gene: TRBV5-6
CDR3aa: CASSLGGRGPPGNTIYF
CDR3nt: TGTGCCAGCAGCTTGGGCGGGAGGGGGCCGCCTGGAAACACCATATATTTT

d_gene: NA
j_gene: TRBJ2-4
v_gene: TRBV5-1
CDR3aa: CASSFDRNIQYF
CDR3nt: TGCGCCAGCAGCTTTGACAGAAACATTCAGTACTTC

d_gene: TRBD2
j_gene: TRBJ2-7
v_gene: TRBV4-3
CDR3aa: CASSQGASGRYEQYF
CDR3nt: TGCGCCAGCAGCCAAGGGGCTAGCGGGAGATACGAGCAGTACTTC

d_gene: TRBD2
j_gene: TRBJ2-7
v_gene: TRBV10-3
CDR3aa: CAISGLAGIEQYF
CDR3nt: TGTGCCATCAGCGGACTAGCGGGAATCGAGCAGTACTTC

d_gene: NA
j_gene: TRBJ2-1
v_gene: TRBV2
CDR3aa: CASNTASRENEQFF
CDR3nt: TGTGCCAGCAACACAGCCTCTCGGGAAAATGAGCAGTTCTTC

d_gene: NA
j_gene: TRBJ1-5
v_gene: TRBV28
CDR3aa: CASSLLRGQGSNQPQHF
CDR3nt: TGTGCCAGCAGTTTATTGAGAGGGCAGGGGAGCAATCAGCCCCAGCATTTT

d_gene: TRBD1
j_gene: TRBJ2-7
v_gene: TRBV5-1
CDR3aa: CASSRTGTGVIYEQYF
CDR3nt: TGCGCCAGCAGCCGGACCGGGACAGGAGTGATCTACGAGCAGTACTTC

d_gene: NA
j_gene: TRBJ1-1
v_gene: TRBV5-1
CDR3aa: CASNPGGGVNTEAFF
CDR3nt: TGCGCCAGCAACCCTGGGGGGGGAGTGAACACTGAAGCTTTCTTT

d_gene: NA
j_gene: TRBJ2-2
v_gene: TRBV14
CDR3aa: CASSQGWPTGELFF
CDR3nt: TGTGCCAGCAGCCAAGGTTGGCCGACCGGGGAGCTGTTTTTT

d_gene: TRBD1
j_gene: TRBJ1-1
v_gene: TRBV30
CDR3aa: CAWSRGQVWENTEAFF
CDR3nt: TGTGCCTGGAGTAGAGGACAGGTTTGGGAGAACACTGAAGCTTTCTTT

d_gene: NA
j_gene: TRBJ1-1
v_gene: TRBV18
CDR3aa: CASSPTETVTEAFF
CDR3nt: TGTGCCAGCTCCCCGACAGAGACCGTTACTGAAGCTTTCTTT